This TCR beta chain was observed in a study of blood T cell repertoires in COVID-19. Germline CDR1 reads LNHDA; CDR2 reads SQIVND (reference sequence). The CDR3 length is 16 residues. The V segment lost 4 bases and the J segment 3 bases; nucleotides outside the gene matches: 5. Produced via immunoSEQ multiplex PCR; TCRdb's table is partial and in-frame only. Of around 86,000 clones in the sample, 83% were seen once. The source is a woman at least 80 years old with acute or convalescent COVID-19. Sequencing used peripheral blood. The V call is TRBV19, the J call TRBJ2-7; 14 nucleotides match TRBD2. The CDR3 protein is CASSTLGTSGSYEQYF. The CDR3 DNA follows: TGTGCCAGTAGTACCCTTGGGACTAGCGGGAGCTACGAGCAGTACTTC.